A selection of T cell receptor beta chains follows, all from one sample in a study of cytomegalovirus exposure and HLA in healthy donors. The method was immunoSEQ multiplex PCR; TCRdb's version includes in-frame clones alone and lacks a portion of them. The table records 95,000 to 150,000 clones, approximately 78% of them present only once. Sequenced: PBMCs. Receptor source: a man in his forties in good health and CMV-seronegative. Each CDR3 is given with its conserved first and last residue. The D gene is left open where the match is weak. Expanded clones are given a class, and other clones once, few, many or no size at all.

d_gene	v_gene	j_gene	abundance	len	CDR3nt	CDR3aa
TRBD2	TRBV2	TRBJ2-3	.	17	TGTGCCAGCAAAAAGGGAGTACTAGCGGGAGGTGGAGATACGCAGTATTTT	CASKKGVLAGGGDTQYF
.	TRBV10-3	TRBJ2-1	.	12	TGTGCCATCAGTGAACCTAACCTTGAGCAGTTCTTC	CAISEPNLEQFF
.	TRBV27	TRBJ1-3	.	13	TGTGCCAGCAGTTCTCATGTCGGGAACACCATATATTTT	CASSSHVGNTIYF
.	TRBV5-1	TRBJ1-6	.	13	TGCGCCAGCAGGCTAACAGAAAATTCACCCCTCCACTTT	CASRLTENSPLHF
.	TRBV18	TRBJ2-5	.	13	TGTGCCAGCTCACCATCGGCAGGAGAGACCCAGTACTTC	CASSPSAGETQYF
.	TRBV20-1	TRBJ1-2	.	11	TGCAGTGCTGATATTCGGGGTGGCTACACCTTC	CSADIRGGYTF
.	TRBV19	TRBJ1-1	once	16	TGTGCCAGTTATCCGCAGGTAGGGGGAATGAACACTGAAGCTTTCTTT	CASYPQVGGMNTEAFF
TRBD2	TRBV10-1	TRBJ2-1	.	15	TGCGCCAGACACAAACTAGCGAAACTGTACAATGAGCAGTTCTTC	CARHKLAKLYNEQFF
.	TRBV30	TRBJ2-6	.	12	TGTGCACAGTCGGCCGGGGCCAACGTCCTGACTTTC	CAQSAGANVLTF
.	TRBV7-9	TRBJ1-3	.	14	TGTGCCTTCCGCCAGGGATACTCTGGAAACACCATATATTTT	CAFRQGYSGNTIYF
TRBD2	TRBV29-1	TRBJ2-1	.	13	TGCAGCACTAGCGGGAGGGTCATCAATGAGCAGTTCTTC	CSTSGRVINEQFF
TRBD2	TRBV5-4	TRBJ2-7	.	16	TGTGCCAGCAGCTTGGAACTAGCGGATCCCCCCAGGGAGCAGTACTTC	CASSLELADPPREQYF
.	TRBV27	TRBJ1-2	.	14	TGTGCCAGCAGTTTAAGTCAGGGTCGATATGGCTACACCTTC	CASSLSQGRYGYTF
TRBD1	TRBV7-3	TRBJ1-2	.	15	TGTGCCAGCAGCTTAGGAGGGGGCTCTAGCTATGGCTACACCTTC	CASSLGGGSSYGYTF
.	TRBV30	TRBJ1-2	.	10	TGTGCCTGGAGGACAGCGTGCTACACCTTC	CAWRTACYTF
.	TRBV30	TRBJ1-5	.	15	TGTGCCTGGAATCTAGGGGACTTTAGCAATCAGCCCCAGCATTTT	CAWNLGDFSNQPQHF
.	TRBV19	TRBJ1-1	.	14	TGTGCCAGTAGGCCGGGACACAAGAACACTGAAGCTTTCTTT	CASRPGHKNTEAFF
.	TRBV4-3	TRBJ1-3	.	18	TGCGCCAGCAGCCAAGTGGCCCCCAGCGCAAGCTCTGGAAACACCATATATTTT	CASSQVAPSASSGNTIYF
.	TRBV7-3	TRBJ2-2	.	15	TGTGCCAGCAGCCAAAACTCGGGGAACACCGGGGAGCTGTTTTTT	CASSQNSGNTGELFF
TRBD2	TRBV7-9	TRBJ2-7	.	17	TGTGCCAGCAGCTTACCAACTAGCGGGGGCCCAACCTACGAGCAGTACTTC	CASSLPTSGGPTYEQYF
TRBD1	TRBV29-1	TRBJ2-7	.	12	TGCAGCGTTAGACAGGGAGTCTACGAGCAGTACTTC	CSVRQGVYEQYF
.	TRBV18	TRBJ2-7	.	14	TGTGCCAGCTCACGTACGGGTTCCTCCTACGAGCAGTACTTC	CASSRTGSSYEQYF
.	TRBV5-4	TRBJ2-5	.	16	TGTGCCAGCAGCTTACCCAGTGGGTCCCAGGGGGGGACCCAGTACTTC	CASSLPSGSQGGTQYF
.	TRBV7-2	TRBJ1-5	.	14	TGTGCCAGCAGCTTTGCGGGGGGAGAGCAGCCCCAGCATTTT	CASSFAGGEQPQHF
.	TRBV29-1	TRBJ2-7	.	13	TGCAGCGTATTCTTGGAGGGCCCCTACGAGCAGTACTTC	CSVFLEGPYEQYF
TRBD1	TRBV6-1	TRBJ1-5	.	17	TGTGCCAGCAGTGGAGTCATCGACAGGGGGCGCAATCAGCCCCAGCATTTT	CASSGVIDRGRNQPQHF
.	TRBV18	TRBJ2-2	once	14	TGTGCCACTTCACTAGAGGTGAACACCGGGGAGCTGTTTTTT	CATSLEVNTGELFF
.	TRBV5-8	TRBJ2-5	.	12	TGTGCCAGCAGACCTGGGGGGGAGACCCAGTACTTC	CASRPGGETQYF
.	TRBV11-2	TRBJ1-3	.	15	TGTGCCAGCAGCTTAGGCTCCCAGTTTTTAAACACCATATATTTT	CASSLGSQFLNTIYF
.	TRBV5-8	TRBJ1-1	.	14	TGTGCCAGCAGCTTGGGCAGGGGCAGGACTGAAGCTTTCTTT	CASSLGRGRTEAFF
TRBD1	TRBV7-2	TRBJ2-3	.	15	TGTGCCAGCAGTTACAACAGGGGGCGCACAGATACGCAGTATTTT	CASSYNRGRTDTQYF
.	TRBV7-3	TRBJ2-5	once	16	TGTGCCAGCAGCTCCGGGGGCATCGCGACAGGGTCGAGCATGTACTTC	CASSSGGIATGSSMYF
.	TRBV27	TRBJ1-3	.	14	TGTGCCAGCAGTGAAACAGAGTCTGGAAACACCATATATTTT	CASSETESGNTIYF